This is a list of T cell receptor beta chains from one sample in a study of T cell responses to AZD1222 COVID-19 vaccine. Here immunoSEQ multiplex PCR was the method, and the copy in TCRdb shows in-frame clones only, minus some. The table has about 170,000 clones, over 90% seen once. The sequenced sample was peripheral blood, obtained on day 0 of AZD1222 vaccination. These receptors came from an adult in good health. Both conserved end residues are trimmed from each CDR3. D genes are given only for firm matches.

D,V,length,CDR3
TRBD1,TRBV10-3,13,AISGLQGYDYGYT
-,TRBV19,11,ASHVAGYYGYT
-,TRBV19,11,ASDGPPIYGYT
TRBD2,TRBV19,14,ASSMAGGSPPLEQY
TRBD2,TRBV2,14,ASTFLAGGIYNEQF
TRBD1,TRBV5-5,13,ASSHRRDRVNEQY
-,TRBV7-9,9,ASSWVTEAF
-,TRBV27,12,ASRRQGGSYEQY
-,TRBV6-5,13,ASVLSLRGDTEAF
-,TRBV11-3,11,ASSLGTGREAF
-,TRBV6-4,14,ASSDSIRGRDTGYT
-,TRBV19,11,ASSSVPPYEQY
-,TRBV18,12,ASSPQGTQGQAF
-,TRBV11-3,13,ASSLGRGGSYEQY
-,TRBV5-5,14,ASSLEVPNAYNEQF
-,TRBV12-5,10,ASALMNTEAF
TRBD1,TRBV2,12,ASLLKGGNYGYT
-,TRBV7-9,10,ASSLAGDGYT
-,TRBV19,12,ASRAQFSYNEQF
-,TRBV27,12,ASGLLSRVFEQY
-,TRBV5-6,8,ASRFPEQY
-,TRBV5-4,13,ASSLVSGGYTGYT
-,TRBV3-1/TRBV3-2,13,ASSALVGHNSPLH
-,TRBV10-3,12,AISETDGNYGYT
-,TRBV13,12,ASSLRRLSYEQY
TRBD2,TRBV19,13,ASSIREGPLNEQF